This passage covers 28 T cell receptor beta chains from one sample sequenced in a study of PD-1 blockade in classical Hodgkin lymphoma. Produced via immunoSEQ multiplex PCR; TCRdb's table is partial and in-frame only. The data show roughly 20,000 clones, roughly 77% seen once. Time point meaning: cycle 4 day 1 (C4D1), after 6 weeks of nivolumab. No patient escaped relapse after autologous stem cell transplantation, and brentuximab vedotin exposure varied. Specimen: peripheral blood mononuclear cells (PBMCs), collected before the fourth cycle of nivolumab. These TCRs come from a human donor with classical Hodgkin lymphoma.

CDR3 sequence reads: CASSAGVADTQYF. The CDR3 nucleotides are TGTGCCAGCAGTGCGGGGGTAGCAGATACGCAGTATTTT. The rearrangement links TRBV2 to TRBJ2-3; D may be TRBD2 (6 bases). There are 13 residues in the CDR3. CDR1 is SNHLY and CDR2 is FYNNEI in the germline V gene. The V end was cut by 4 bases, the J end by 4 bases, with 9 bases between.

The gene calls are TRBV5-5 and TRBJ1-1, with D hard to call. The CDR3 is made up of 14 amino acids. Germline V gives CDR1 SGHKS, CDR2 YYEKEE (reference sequence). Trimming stripped 2 bases from V and 4 bases from J, with 12 bases between. The CDR3 here is CASSFPSVFTEAFF. Here the CDR3 DNA reads TGTGCCAGCAGCTTTCCATCAGTGTTCACTGAAGCTTTCTTT.

The CDR3 protein is CASSLVGRTGELFF. CDR3 coding DNA: TGTGCCAGCAGTCTGGTAGGGAGGACCGGGGAGCTGTTTTTT. V and J are TRBV5-6 and TRBJ2-2; a possible D gene is TRBD2 (6 bases). The CDR3 sequence is 14 residues long. Trimming left V 5 bases short and J 5 bases short, with 13 bases between. Germline assignment: CDR1 SGHDT and CDR2 YYEEEE.

V is TRBV5-1 and J is TRBJ2-7; possible D gene TRBD2, 6 bases. This CDR3 contains 14 residues. Germline V gene sequence: CDR1 SGHRS, CDR2 YFSETQ. Deletions cut 4 bases from V and 3 bases from J, with 14 bases between. The CDR3 sequence: CASSVSTSYYEQYF. In DNA, the CDR3 is TGCGCCAGCAGCGTCTCGACTAGTTACTACGAGCAGTACTTC.

The J gene is TRBJ1-6, the V gene TRBV19, with D perhaps TRBD1 (6 bases). The V gene's germline CDR1 is LNHDA and CDR2 SQIVND (reference sequence). The CDR3 covers 15 residues. V dropped 6 bases and J dropped 5 bases, with 14 bases sitting between them. This CDR3 reads CASSDRRANNSPLHF. CDR3 in DNA: TGTGCCAGTAGCGACAGGAGAGCAAATAATTCACCCCTCCACTTT.

The rearrangement joins TRBV18 to TRBJ2-1; 10 nucleotides agree with TRBD2. CDR1 is KGHSH and CDR2 is LQKENI in the germline V gene. The CDR3 is 16 residues long. Trimming removed 3 bases from V and 7 bases from J; junction bases left unmatched: 9. DNA for the CDR3: TGTGCCAGCTCACCCACGCTAGCGGGAGATACGAATGAGCAGTTCTTC. This encodes CASSPTLAGDTNEQFF.

This chain connects TRBV19 to TRBJ2-7; D is unclear. Trimming removed 8 bases at V and 2 bases at J, with 16 bases between. This CDR3 contains 14 residues. Germline V gene lookup returns CDR1 LNHDA and CDR2 SQIVND (reference sequence). The CDR3 nucleotides are TGTGCCAGTGCCACCGGGCCGAATACCTACGAGCAGTACTTC. Protein sequence: CASATGPNTYEQYF.

The chain employs TRBV29-1 and TRBJ1-1, with unresolved D. The ends were cut back, 8 bases at V and 0 bases at J, with 16 bases in the middle. Germline loops: CDR1 SQVTM, CDR2 ANQGSEA. There are 14 residues in the CDR3. CDR3: CSTERGNMNTEAFF. In DNA, the CDR3 is TGCAGCACTGAACGGGGAAACATGAACACTGAAGCTTTCTTT.

This rearrangement joins TRBV29-1 to TRBJ2-1; D is undetermined. This CDR3 is built from 14 residues. V was trimmed by 0 bases and J by 0 bases, leaving 6 bases between them. Germline V gene lookup returns CDR1 SQVTM and CDR2 ANQGSEA. The CDR3 region has the DNA TGCAGCGTTGAAGACTCCAGCTCCTACAATGAGCAGTTCTTC. It codes for CSVEDSSSYNEQFF.

This clone turned up a few times. The chain uses TRBV28 and TRBJ1-2, with TRBD1 matching 8 bases. Germline V lookup: CDR1 MDHEN, CDR2 SYDVKM. Trimming removed 8 bases from V and 5 bases from J; junction bases left unmatched: 16. The CDR3 extends over 16 amino acids. Here the CDR3 reads CASVGRLGQGAYGYTF. The DNA of the CDR3 is TGTGCCAGCGTTGGTCGGCTCGGACAGGGTGCTTATGGCTACACCTTC.

This sequence joins TRBV5-1 and TRBJ1-1, with 9 bases matching TRBD1. The CDR3 extends over 14 amino acids. Per germline, CDR1 SGHRS and CDR2 YFSETQ. Trimming removed 4 bases from V and 4 bases from J; junction bases left unmatched: 5. The CDR3 nucleotides read TGCGCCAGCAGCGGACAGGGGTCGACCACTGAAGCTTTCTTT. It encodes CASSGQGSTTEAFF.

The gene calls are TRBV11-2 and TRBJ1-2; 9 bases map to TRBD1. With 2 bases clipped from V and 6 bases from J, the junction kept 4 bases outside the gene matches. Germline V lookup: CDR1 SGHAT, CDR2 FQNNGV. This CDR3 is 14 amino acids long. The CDR3 loop is CASSLLQGANGYTF. CDR3 sequence (DNA): TGTGCCAGCAGCTTATTACAGGGGGCTAATGGCTACACCTTC. Complete variable domain (other parts from reference TRBV11-2 and TRBJ1-2): EAGVAQSPRYKIIEKRQSVAFWCNPISGHATLYWYQQILGQGPKLLIQFQNNGVVDDSQLPKDRFSAERLKGVDSTLKIQPAKLEDSAVYLCASSLLQGANGYTFGSGTRLTVV.

The genes are TRBV2 and TRBJ2-7, with 13 bases matching TRBD2. The length of the CDR3 is 16 residues. CDR1 is SNHLY, CDR2 FYNNEI, per germline. V trimming: 6 bases; J trimming: 0 bases; junction bases outside the gene matches: 5. This CDR3 reads CASRGLAGKISYEQYF. DNA for the CDR3: TGTGCCAGCAGGGGACTAGCGGGAAAAATCTCCTACGAGCAGTACTTC.

The chain links TRBV9 to TRBJ2-1; 11 bases are shared with TRBD1. Germline assignment: CDR1 SGDLS and CDR2 YYNGEE. The ends lost 0 bases at V and 3 bases at J; junction bases unmatched: 5. This CDR3 is built from 17 residues. In DNA form, the CDR3 reads TGTGCCAGCAGCGTAGCGAGGGGGACAGGGGGCTACAATGAGCAGTTCTTC. It encodes CASSVARGTGGYNEQFF.

The chain recombines TRBV7-6 with TRBJ1-3; 7 nucleotides line up with TRBD1. Germline assignment: CDR1 SGHVS and CDR2 FNYEAQ. The CDR3 has 17 amino acids. J was trimmed by 4 bases and V by 2 bases; bases with no gene match: 11. For the CDR3, the DNA is TGTGCCAGCAGCTTATCGGCTTACAGGGGTTACGGAAACACCATATATTTT. Translated: CASSLSAYRGYGNTIYF.

A few counts support this clone. The CDR3 here is CASSLEAGGYTF. Here the CDR3 DNA reads TGTGCCAGCAGCTTAGAAGCTGGGGGCTACACCTTC. The chain uses TRBV7-9 and TRBJ1-2, with D hard to call. Trimming shortened V by 1 base and J by 8 bases, and 8 bases separated the two germline ends. The CDR3 covers 12 residues. Germline CDR1 is SEHNR and CDR2 is FQNEAQ (reference sequence).

The V gene is TRBV18, the J gene TRBJ1-2; possibly TRBD1 for D (6 bases). V gave up 1 base and J gave up 6 bases, with 15 bases separating them. The CDR3 consists of 15 residues. Per germline, CDR1 KGHSH and CDR2 LQKENI. CDR3 residues: CASSPRGGEGDGYTF. The DNA for the CDR3 is TGTGCCAGCTCACCACGAGGGGGGGAAGGAGATGGCTACACCTTC.

The genes are TRBV6-6 and TRBJ1-1, with D maybe TRBD1 (5 bases). The length of the CDR3 is 13 residues. CDR1 MNHNY and CDR2 SVGAGI come from the germline V gene (reference sequence). V gave up 0 bases and J gave up 11 bases, with 13 bases separating them. The CDR3 region has the DNA TGTGCCAGCAGTTACTCGAGGGAGGGGAGGGCTTTCTTT. Protein: CASSYSREGRAFF.

This chain joins TRBV28 and TRBJ2-7; TRBD2 might be the D (6 bases). Trimming took 7 bases from V and 9 from J, leaving 13 bases between them. The length of the CDR3 is 11 residues. In germline, CDR1 is MDHEN, CDR2 SYDVKM. The CDR3 DNA sequence: TGTGCCAGCACCATCGGGGGTTTGCAGTACTTC. As protein: CASTIGGLQYF.

The chain couples TRBV20-1 to TRBJ2-1; D unresolved. The CDR3 consists of 11 residues. Germline V gives CDR1 DFQATT, CDR2 SNEGSKA (reference sequence). With 5 bases removed from V and 4 bases from J, the gap between germline ends came to 6 bases. CDR3 sequence reads: CSAVVYNEQFF. The CDR3, as DNA: TGCAGTGCTGTAGTATACAATGAGCAGTTCTTC.

The chain uses TRBV5-6 and TRBJ2-5; no reliable D call. Germline-derived CDR1 and CDR2 are SGHDT and YYEEEE. The CDR3 covers 15 residues. Trimming pared 3 bases from V and 0 bases from J, leaving 12 bases between. This CDR3 is CASSSPFRYQETQYF. Here the CDR3 DNA reads TGTGCCAGCAGCTCCCCCTTTAGGTACCAAGAGACCCAGTACTTC.

In this sample, this clone turned up a few times. The J gene is TRBJ2-3, the V gene TRBV2; no firm D call. Germline V lookup: CDR1 SNHLY, CDR2 FYNNEI. The ends were cut back, 7 bases at V and 4 bases at J, with 12 bases in the middle. This CDR3 has 13 residues. CDR3 sequence: CASMGIMADTQYF. The DNA of the CDR3 is TGTGCCAGCATGGGGATAATGGCAGATACGCAGTATTTT. Complete variable domain (other parts from reference TRBV2 and TRBJ2-3): EPEVTQTPSHQVTQMGQEVILRCVPISNHLYFYWYRQILGQKVEFLVSFYNNEISEKSEIFDDQFSVERPDGSNFTLKIRSTKLEDSAMYFCASMGIMADTQYFGPGTRLTVL.

The chain carries TRBV2 and TRBJ2-7, with 8 bases matching TRBD2. CDR3 length: 15 residues. The germline V gene encodes CDR1 SNHLY and CDR2 FYNNEI. V gave up 7 bases and J gave up 4 bases; unmatched junction bases: 12. CDR3 coding DNA: TGTGCCAGCATCGGACGAGAGCTAGCGGGTTACGAGCAGTACTTC. Its protein product is CASIGRELAGYEQYF.

The chain uses TRBV27 and TRBJ2-3; 7 bases align to TRBD1. Germline V gene sequence: CDR1 MNHEY, CDR2 SMNVEV (reference sequence). This CDR3 is 21 amino acids long. The ends lost 0 bases at V and 2 bases at J; junction bases unmatched: 20. The CDR3 nucleotides read TGTGCCAGCAGTTTATCGCTCACAGGTGCGAGGACAGGAACACACACAGATACGCAGTATTTT. It encodes CASSLSLTGARTGTHTDTQYF.

Judged by abundance, this clone is medium-sized (0.01 to 0.1%). The V call is TRBV2, the J call TRBJ2-7; the match to TRBD2 covers 14 bases. Germline V gene lookup returns CDR1 SNHLY and CDR2 FYNNEI. The CDR3 sequence is 16 residues long. After removal of 7 bases from V and 3 bases from J, the junction contained 8 bases not matched to a gene. The CDR3 protein is CASTSPGTSGSYEQYF. CDR3 bases: TGTGCCAGCACCTCCCCCGGGACTAGCGGGAGCTACGAGCAGTACTTC.

V gene TRBV5-6 combines with J gene TRBJ2-7; TRBD1 aligns across 7 bases. The germline V gene encodes CDR1 SGHDT and CDR2 YYEEEE. The CDR3 sequence is 14 residues long. The trim removed 4 bases at V and 3 bases at J, leaving 7 bases unmatched. The CDR3 DNA reads TGTGCCAGCAGCGAGACAGGGACAGTCTACGAGCAGTACTTC. Residues: CASSETGTVYEQYF. The entire variable domain, with the rest obtained from reference TRBV5-6 and TRBJ2-7, is as follows: DAGVTQSPTHLIKTRGQQVTLRCSPKSGHDTVSWYQQALGQGPQFIFQYYEEEERQRGNFPDRFSGHQFPNYSSELNVNALLLGDSALYLCASSETGTVYEQYFGPGTRLTVT.

The chain is built from TRBV4-1 and TRBJ2-3, with 7 bases identical to TRBD2. The germline V gene has CDR1 MGHRA and CDR2 YSYEKL. The CDR3 is made up of 13 amino acids. Trimming at V came to 6 bases and at J to 5 bases, leaving 5 bases not matched to a gene. CDR3 sequence (DNA): TGCGCCAGCAGGGGAGGGGAGGTAGATACGCAGTATTTT. The encoded protein is CASRGGEVDTQYF.

The V and J genes are TRBV25-1 and TRBJ2-3; D is uncertain. The CDR3 extends over 13 amino acids. CDR1 and CDR2 (germline): MGHDK, SYGVNS. V was shortened by 3 bases and J by 1 base, with 5 bases between the two germline ends. CDR3 amino acids: CASSEPRTDTQYF. The CDR3 region has the DNA TGTGCCAGCAGTGAGCCTCGCACAGATACGCAGTATTTT.